Included here is one TCR beta chain sequence, with context. Its antigen remains unidentified. At one of its ends the junction is not consistent with the germline gene, which may arise from a read error. This entry comes from a study of somatic mutations in cytotoxic T cells in rheumatoid arthritis. Study context: Patients had approximately 30 ml EDTA blood drawn right after diagnosis, before any treatment. Certain T-cell populations stained with V beta antibodies were FACS-sorted to nearly 100% purity, and V beta1+ cells were TCRB-sequenced. Study conclusions and caveats: No significant CD8+ T-cell clonality difference was found between rheumatoid arthritis patients and age-matched controls.

CDR3 size: 15 residues. Germline CDR1 SGHKS, CDR2 YYEKEE (reference sequence). The data were produced by immunoSEQ multiplex PCR, yet TCRdb's version contains in-frame clones alone and is incomplete. The sample holds about 4,800 clones, about four fifths seen once. This TCR derives from a man in his forties or fifties with rheumatoid arthritis. The chain employs TRBV5-5 and TRBJ2-7; 10 positions agree with TRBD2. Specimen: CD8+ T cells sorted from blood, collected at a follow-up visit. The CDR3 nucleotides are TGCGCCAGCAGCCAATCTTCTAGCGGGAGCTACGAGCAGTACTTC. It codes for CASSQSSSGSYEQYF. The full variable domain, in which reference TRBV5-5 and TRBJ2-7 provide the parts outside the CDR3, is DAGVTQSPTHLIKTRGQQVTLRCSPISGHKSVSWYQQVLGQGPQFIFQYYEKEERGRGNFPDRFSARQFPNYSSELNVNALLLGDSALYLCASSQSSSGSYEQYFGPGTRLTVT.